One T cell receptor (beta chain) is described in this entry. Its antigen target is currently unknown. Base quality data are lacking; no much larger clone is found one base away. In the germline V gene (reference sequence), CDR1 corresponds to SGHNT and CDR2 to YYREEE. The trim is 10 bases for V and 1 base for J, with a gap of 17 bases between the germline ends. The CDR3 numbers 14 residues from cysteine through phenylalanine. Only the CDR3 DNA is retained, 42 bases long and in frame from the first base. The pancreatic ductal adenocarcinoma patients who were selected had gone through surgery without receiving any neoadjuvant therapy. Peripheral blood was collected in heparin tubes, and PBMCs were then isolated from the blood with a histopaque density gradient and cryopreserved in about 10% DMSO. The DNeasy Blood and Tissue Kit, with Proteinase K and RNase treatment, was used to extract genomic DNA from 7 PBMC specimens and about 9 flash-frozen tumor specimens.

These data come from a study of T cells in pancreatic ductal adenocarcinoma (dated by TCRdb to 2017 to 2019). About the investigation overall: To learn about the adaptive T-cell response arising naturally, investigators profiled where tumor-infiltrating CD8+ T cells, together with suppressive cells, were located within resected pancreatic ductal adenocarcinoma, how abundant they were, and what qualities they showed.

What the work shows at the level of the full study, not this receptor alone: Since most pancreatic cancer patients present with inoperable disease, the resected cohort was skewed toward the minority of patients who had early-stage disease. Comparisons of clonality between tumor and blood may be biased because tumors are enriched in CD45RO+ effector T cells rather than naive T cells, which biases the comparison toward lower diversity. T-cell clonality did not differ significantly between tumor and blood, with mean clonality about 0.112 in tumors and roughly 0.072 in blood. Blood samples had more total productive templates and roughly 8-fold more unique clonotypes than tumor samples.

The immunoSEQ hsTCRB kit was used to amplify TCR beta CDR3 regions from genomic DNA. High-throughput TRB CDR3 sequencing was performed on an Illumina HiSeq system. As for how the authors treated the data: The immunoSEQ software was used to analyze sequencing reads, and nonproductive sequences containing premature stops or frame-shifts were excluded. Clonality of the repertoire was calculated as one minus the Shannon entropy normalized by log2 of the number of unique productive sequences. The immuneACCESS repertoire file appears here via TCRdb, limited to in-frame rearrangements. These files lack a portion of the clones; in checked studies, under half of the deficit traces to unresolved V genes, and the cause of the others is not known. The V and J calls and the clone size are those of that table, but D and trimming were determined from the DNA. The sample table contains 85,000 to 120,000 clones; only one count was recorded for roughly 96% of them. The ten largest make up under 3.5% of the sample.

Source material: PBMCs. This clonotype originated in a human donor with pancreatic ductal adenocarcinoma. Recombination joined TRBV5-4 with TRBJ1-1; the D gene is perhaps TRBD1, from 6 matching bases. The CDR3 here reads CALGGGSGNTEAFF. The nucleotide sequence is TGTGCCCTAGGGGGGGGGTCGGGGAACACTGAAGCTTTCTTT.